Listed below are T cell receptor beta chains from one sample, sequenced in a study of neurological immune-mediated disorders. TCRdb re-analysed the 5' RACE reads in MiXCR, keeping a single row per CDR3 protein. This sample has some 60,000 distinct CDR3 sequences; more than 7.5% occur once, and the top ten carry around 12%. Sequenced input: PBMCs. These receptors all come from a man between 25 and 39 years old in good health. Each CDR3 is given with its conserved first and last residue. The D gene is left open where the match is weak. Clone size is stated in some rows and not others, as once, few, many or a class when expanded.

d_gene,j_gene,abundance,v_gene,CDR3nt,CDR3aa
TRBD1,TRBJ2-2,many,TRBV10-3,TGTGCCATCAGATTGTCGACAGGGGACACCGGGGAGCTGTTTTTT,CAIRLSTGDTGELFF
NA,TRBJ2-4,many,TRBV6-2/TRBV6-3,TGTGCCAGCAGTTACTCGGCTAGTGCGGCAATATCGTACTTC,CASSYSASAAISYF
TRBD2,TRBJ2-5,many,TRBV6-5,TGTGCCAGCAGTCTCCTAGCGGGAGGGGAGACCCAGTACTTC,CASSLLAGGETQYF
NA,TRBJ1-6,many,TRBV25-1,TGTGCCAGCAGCCTCGATAATTCACCCCTCCACTTT,CASSLDNSPLHF
NA,TRBJ1-1,many,TRBV7-9,TGTGCCAGCAGCTTACTAGGGTATCCTGAAGCTTTCTTT,CASSLLGYPEAFF
NA,TRBJ1-5,many,TRBV6-5,TGTGCCAGCAGGGGTCGGGGCAATCAGCCCCAGCATTTT,CASRGRGNQPQHF
TRBD1,TRBJ2-2,many,TRBV29-1,TGCAGCGTCAGAAACCCATTGACAGGGGCCGGGGAGCTGTTTTTT,CSVRNPLTGAGELFF
NA,TRBJ2-3,many,TRBV10-1,TGCGCCAGCAGTGAAGTTGAGGCTAAAACGCAGTATTTT,CASSEVEAKTQYF
TRBD1,TRBJ2-5,many,TRBV20-1,TGCAGTGCTAGAAGGACAGGGGGGACCCAGTACTTC,CSARRTGGTQYF
TRBD2,TRBJ2-1,many,TRBV2,TGTGCCAGCAGACTAGCGGGGGCCAATGAGCAGTTCTTC,CASRLAGANEQFF
NA,TRBJ2-7,many,TRBV5-1,TGCGCCAGCAGCTTGGGGGGGTATGCTATCTACGAGCAGTACTTC,CASSLGGYAIYEQYF
NA,TRBJ2-3,medium-sized,TRBV28,TGTGCCAGCAGTTTCGGTTGGGACACAGATACGCAGTATTTT,CASSFGWDTDTQYF
NA,TRBJ1-1,many,TRBV5-1,TGCGCCAGCAGCTGGTCACCGACGGGCACTGAAGCTTTCTTT,CASSWSPTGTEAFF
NA,TRBJ1-6,many,TRBV2,TGTGCCAGCAGTGAACACGGCTTCTCTAATTCACCCCTCCACTTT,CASSEHGFSNSPLHF
TRBD1,TRBJ1-2,NA,TRBV5-1,TGCGCCAGCAGCTTCGACAGGGACGGCTACACCTTC,CASSFDRDGYTF
NA,TRBJ1-1,NA,TRBV4-2,TGTGCCAGCAGCCCGGAGGACTACACTGAAGCTTTCTTT,CASSPEDYTEAFF
NA,TRBJ2-1,many,TRBV12-3/TRBV12-4,TGTGCCAGCAGTCCAGAAACTTGGGGGTACTACAATGAGCAGTTCTTC,CASSPETWGYYNEQFF
NA,TRBJ2-3,many,TRBV9,TGTGCCAGCACCCCCAGGGGTAGTAGCGGAGTTATTACGCAGTATTTT,CASTPRGSSGVITQYF
NA,TRBJ2-4,many,TRBV11-2,TGTGCCAGCAGCCCACAGACATCCCCCAAAAACATTCAGTACTTC,CASSPQTSPKNIQYF
TRBD2,TRBJ2-1,many,TRBV6-5,TGTGCCAGCAGTTCATCCGGGACTAGCGTGGGGGAGCAGTTCTTC,CASSSSGTSVGEQFF
NA,TRBJ2-7,NA,TRBV24-1,TGTGCCACCAGCGAAACAGGGACCTACGAGCAGTACTTC,CATSETGTYEQYF
NA,TRBJ1-1,many,TRBV9,TGTGCCAGCAGCGTAGTAGCTGATGGGTATCGGACTGAAGCTTTCTTT,CASSVVADGYRTEAFF
NA,TRBJ2-4,many,TRBV20-1,TGCAGTGCTAGGGGAGGCGTCTTAGCCAAAAACATTCAGTACTTC,CSARGGVLAKNIQYF
NA,TRBJ2-1,many,TRBV7-2,TGTGCCAGCAGCTCATGGCAGGGGAAAAATGAGCAGTTCTTC,CASSSWQGKNEQFF
NA,TRBJ1-2,many,TRBV10-3,TGTGCCACGGAAAGAGACAACGCTAACTATGGCTACACCTTC,CATERDNANYGYTF
TRBD1,TRBJ1-1,many,TRBV9,TGTGCCAGCAGCGTAGCCATAGACAGGGGAGCTGAAGCTTTCTTT,CASSVAIDRGAEAFF
NA,TRBJ2-5,NA,TRBV30,TGTGCCTGGAGTGTAATGGGAGAGACCCAGTACTTC,CAWSVMGETQYF
NA,TRBJ2-5,many,TRBV6-1,TGTGCCAGCTTTTGGCAGGGTGTGCAGACCCAGTACTTC,CASFWQGVQTQYF
NA,TRBJ2-5,many,TRBV7-9,TGTGCCAGCAGCTTAATCCGGGAGTTGGAAGAGACCCAGTACTTC,CASSLIRELEETQYF
NA,TRBJ2-7,many,TRBV5-1,TGCGCCAGCAGCTGGTCGGGGGGCGGCGAGCAGTACTTC,CASSWSGGGEQYF
NA,TRBJ2-2,many,TRBV7-2,TGTGCCAGCAGCTTCGTGTTTACCGGGGAGCTGTTTTTT,CASSFVFTGELFF
TRBD1,TRBJ1-2,many,TRBV5-1,TGCGCCAGCAGCTCGTCTTTAATGGGACAGGGGGCACTTGGCTACACCTTC,CASSSSLMGQGALGYTF
TRBD1,TRBJ1-5,many,TRBV20-1,TGCAGTGCTGGAAAGACAGGGTGGGTCAATCAGCCCCAGCATTTT,CSAGKTGWVNQPQHF
NA,TRBJ1-3,many,TRBV6-1,TGTGCCAGCAGTGATATGTTTACTGGAAACACCATATATTTT,CASSDMFTGNTIYF
NA,TRBJ1-1,many,TRBV7-9,TGTGCCAGCAGCTTAGTGGCACCCGGGGGCACTGAAGCTTTCTTT,CASSLVAPGGTEAFF
TRBD2,TRBJ2-1,many,TRBV7-3,TGTGCCAGCAGCCTTAGCGGGACCTACAATGAGCAGTTCTTC,CASSLSGTYNEQFF
NA,TRBJ2-5,many,TRBV5-1,TGCGCCAGCAGCTTGGTGGTCGAGACCCAGTACTTC,CASSLVVETQYF
TRBD1,TRBJ2-7,many,TRBV10-3,TGTGCCATCACTGCCGGACAGGGGGACTACGAGCAGTACTTC,CAITAGQGDYEQYF
TRBD2,TRBJ2-1,many,TRBV3-1,TGTGCCAGCAGCCCGACTAGCGGGAAGCCCCTTAGCTCCTACAATGAGCAGTTCTTC,CASSPTSGKPLSSYNEQFF
TRBD1,TRBJ2-3,NA,TRBV5-1,TGCGCCACCAGCCCCTGGTACAGGGGGGTTACAGATACGCATTATTTT,CATSPWYRGVTDTHYF
TRBD2,TRBJ2-5,many,TRBV12-3/TRBV12-4,TGTGCCAGCAGTTCGACTAGCGGGAGAGTCTACGAGACCCAGTACTTC,CASSSTSGRVYETQYF
NA,TRBJ1-5,many,TRBV10-3,TGTGCGGCCACGGGGGGAATCGATCAGCCCCAGCATTTT,CAATGGIDQPQHF
NA,TRBJ1-2,many,TRBV29-1,TGCAGCGCTGGACACGGATATGGCTACACCTTC,CSAGHGYGYTF
NA,TRBJ1-5,many,TRBV20-1,TGCAGTGCTATCGGGGGCCCCAATCAGCCCCAGCATTTT,CSAIGGPNQPQHF
NA,TRBJ2-2,many,TRBV21-1,TGTGCCAGCAGCACCCGGGACAGGGAGAACACCGGGGAGCTGTTTTTT,CASSTRDRENTGELFF
NA,TRBJ2-5,many,TRBV11-2,TGTGCCAGCAGCCTTATAGAGGAGACCCAGTACTTC,CASSLIEETQYF
TRBD1,TRBJ2-7,NA,TRBV7-6,TGTGCCAGCAGCCAGCAGGAGACAGGGCCCTACGAGCAGTACTTC,CASSQQETGPYEQYF
TRBD2,TRBJ2-7,many,TRBV20-1,TGCAGTGCTAGAGATCCGCGAGAAGCGGGACTCTCCTACGAGCAGTACTTC,CSARDPREAGLSYEQYF
NA,TRBJ2-3,many,TRBV5-1,TGCGCCAGCAGCTTGGCCACAGATACGCAGTATTTT,CASSLATDTQYF
TRBD1,TRBJ2-7,many,TRBV28,TGTGCCAGCGTAACAGGGGGCGCATCCTACGAGCAGTACTTC,CASVTGGASYEQYF